The present TCR beta chain was sequenced within a study of cytomegalovirus exposure and HLA in healthy donors. CDR1 and CDR2 (germline): SGDLS, YYNGEE. The ends were cut back, 3 bases at V and 7 bases at J, with 14 bases in the middle. The CDR3 has 14 residues. The PCR used 60 Vbeta and 13 Jbeta primers. TCRdb's copy holds only in-frame clones and misses some; the assay was immunoSEQ multiplex PCR. In total, the table holds over 100,000 clones. J is TRBJ2-1 and V is TRBV9; perhaps TRBD1 as D (6 bases). Material: PBMCs. The TCR originated in a man aged 40-49 years in good health and CMV-seropositive. This CDR3 reads CASSAGAPGNEQFF. Here the CDR3 DNA reads TGTGCCAGCAGCGCAGGGGCCCCCGGGAATGAGCAGTTCTTC.